This T cell receptor beta chain was recovered during a study of post-analysis software for immune sequencing data. Overall study context: Courses of disease covered relapsing-remitting, secondary progressive and progressive-relapsing multiple sclerosis.

Researchers reported that TCR beta cDNA libraries carried unique molecular identifiers. It was from roughly 1.1 to 9.2 million T cells that some 500,000 cDNA molecules came. MiXCR was run by TCRdb on the PCR reads, yielding one entry per CDR3 protein. The profile shows hundreds of thousands of distinct CDR3 sequences, roughly two fifths of them singletons. Whole-study findings and limits: Samples from a shared batch, those prepared together, strongly co-clustered by F measure. A few TRBV segments occurring more often in patients than controls included TRBV5-6, TRBV5-1 and TRBV20-1. Among multiple sclerosis patients, normalized Chao1 diversity was significantly below that of controls.

This clonotype was counted a single time. The antigen is undetermined. The CDR3 contains 12 residues. V was clipped by 6 bases and J by 4 bases, with 9 bases between them. Germline V lookup: CDR1 MNHEY, CDR2 SVGAGI. Specimen: blood. The source of this sequence is a girl between 10 and 17 years old with multiple sclerosis. The rearrangement links TRBV6-5 to TRBJ1-1; D unresolved. CDR3 nucleotides: TGTGCCAGCAGATCACCTCTCACTGAAGCTTTCTTT. Its protein is CASRSPLTEAFF.